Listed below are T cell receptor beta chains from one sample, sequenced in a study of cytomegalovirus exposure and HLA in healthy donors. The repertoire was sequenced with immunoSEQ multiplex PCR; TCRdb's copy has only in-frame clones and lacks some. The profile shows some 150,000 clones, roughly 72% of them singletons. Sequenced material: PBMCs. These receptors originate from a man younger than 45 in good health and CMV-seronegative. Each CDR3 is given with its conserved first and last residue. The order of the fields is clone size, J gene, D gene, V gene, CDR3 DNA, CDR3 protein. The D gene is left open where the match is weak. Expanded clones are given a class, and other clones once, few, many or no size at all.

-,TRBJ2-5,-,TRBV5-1,TGCGCCAGCAGCCTAAAAGAGACCCAGTACTTC,CASSLKETQYF
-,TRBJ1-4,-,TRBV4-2,TGTGCCAGCAGCCAAGATCGTGAGGCGAGCGGCAAACTGTTTTTT,CASSQDREASGKLFF
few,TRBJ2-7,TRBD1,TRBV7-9,TGTGCCAGCAGCTTAGGGCAGACAGGGGATGTCTACGAGCAGTACTTC,CASSLGQTGDVYEQYF
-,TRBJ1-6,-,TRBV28,TGTGCCAGCACTTTCGCCGGGGTGGGTTATTCACCCCTCCACTTT,CASTFAGVGYSPLHF
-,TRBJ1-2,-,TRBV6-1,TGTGCCAGCAGTGAAGGGCACGGGGGGTACTATGGCTACACCTTC,CASSEGHGGYYGYTF
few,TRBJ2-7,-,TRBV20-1,TGCAGTGCTAGCCCCATCTACGAGCAGTACTTC,CSASPIYEQYF
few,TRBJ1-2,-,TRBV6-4,TGTGCCAGCAGTGACTTTACCAAGGGGGAGCACACCTTC,CASSDFTKGEHTF
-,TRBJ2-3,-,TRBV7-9,TGTGCCAGCAGCTCTCAGGGCACAGATACGCAGTATTTT,CASSSQGTDTQYF
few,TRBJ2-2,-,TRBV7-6,TGTGCCAGCAGCTTAGCCCTCGGAGGGGCCGGGGAGCTGTTTTTT,CASSLALGGAGELFF
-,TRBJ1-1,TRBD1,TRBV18,TGTGCCAGCTCACCCAGGGGGTGGAAAATGAACACTGAAGCTTTCTTT,CASSPRGWKMNTEAFF
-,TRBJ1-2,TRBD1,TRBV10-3,TGTGCCATCAGTGAATCTAGTTACTCTATCAATCAGGGGGCTGGCTACACCTTC,CAISESSYSINQGAGYTF
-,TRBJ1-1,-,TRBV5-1,TGCGCCAGCAGCATTGGAAGGACAGAGACTTTAGGGACTGAAGCTTTCTTT,CASSIGRTETLGTEAFF
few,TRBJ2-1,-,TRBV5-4,TGTGCCAGCAGCTTGGTTTCTAACAATGAGCAGTTCTTC,CASSLVSNNEQFF
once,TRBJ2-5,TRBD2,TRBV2,TGTGCCAGCAGCGATTCCCTCGGAGGGATACTAGCGGGGGACCAAGAGACCCAGTACTTC,CASSDSLGGILAGDQETQYF
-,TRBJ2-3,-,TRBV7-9,TGTTCCAGCAGCTTCTTCGGAGGAGGCACAGAAGATACGCAGTATTTT,CSSSFFGGGTEDTQYF
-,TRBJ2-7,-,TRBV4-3,TGCGCCAGCAGCCAAGGACAGGCCTTGAGAGGAGAGCAGTACTTC,CASSQGQALRGEQYF
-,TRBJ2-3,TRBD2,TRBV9,TGTGCCAGCACCCGTAGAGCGACTAGCGGCACAGATACGCAGTATTTT,CASTRRATSGTDTQYF
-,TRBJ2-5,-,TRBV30,TGTGCCTGGACGGGACTCGCATCAGAGACCCAGTACTTC,CAWTGLASETQYF
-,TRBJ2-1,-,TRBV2,TGTGCCAGCAGTGATGACAGCGTGGATCATGGGTTCTTC,CASSDDSVDHGFF
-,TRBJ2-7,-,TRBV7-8,TGTGCCAGCAGCCAGGGACTGATCTACGAGCAGTACTTC,CASSQGLIYEQYF
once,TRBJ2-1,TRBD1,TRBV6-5,TGTGCCAGCAGCCCGGGACAGGGTTCCTACAATGAGCAGTTCTTC,CASSPGQGSYNEQFF
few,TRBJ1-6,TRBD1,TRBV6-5,TGTGCCAGCAGCAACCGCCAGGGGGCGAACTCACCCCTCAACTTT,CASSNRQGANSPLNF
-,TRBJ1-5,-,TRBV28,TGTGCCAGCAGTTTTCCCCTGGACTTACTTAGCAATCAGCCCCAGCATTTT,CASSFPLDLLSNQPQHF
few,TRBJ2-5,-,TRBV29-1,TGCAGCGTTAGTAGACAGAGGAGAGAGACCCAGTACTTC,CSVSRQRRETQYF
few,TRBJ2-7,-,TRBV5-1,TGCGCCAGCAGCTTGTGGCAGGGCGGCTCCTACGAGCAGTACTTC,CASSLWQGGSYEQYF
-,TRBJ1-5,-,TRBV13,TGTGCCAGCAGCGAACAGGATCAGCCCCAGCATTTT,CASSEQDQPQHF
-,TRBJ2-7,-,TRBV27,TGTGCCAGCAGTTTTTCCAGCTCCTACGAGCAGTACTTC,CASSFSSSYEQYF
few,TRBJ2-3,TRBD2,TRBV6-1,TGTGCCAGCAGCTTGGGACTAGCGGGGTCAGATACGCAGTATTTT,CASSLGLAGSDTQYF
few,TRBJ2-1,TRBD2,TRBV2,TGTGCCAGCAGTGCGGTGAGCGGGGGGTACAATGAGCAGTTCTTC,CASSAVSGGYNEQFF